A selection of T cell receptor beta chains follows, all from one sample in a study of CD8 T cells in ankylosing spondylitis. MiXCR, run by TCRdb on the 5' RACE reads, gives a single entry per CDR3 protein. The table shows under 450,000 distinct CDR3 sequences, with 20% to 25% occurring only once. Specimen: blood, either unsorted or a sorted T cell fraction (not recorded which). The receptors here all came from a male donor with ankylosing spondylitis or in good health (not recorded which). CDR3s leave out the opening cysteine and the closing phenylalanine or tryptophan.

J gene | V gene | CDR3 protein
TRBJ2-6 | TRBV6-5 | ASSYGGGGANVLT
TRBJ2-1 | TRBV30 | AWSVLEGAANEQF
TRBJ2-7 | TRBV12-3/TRBV12-4 | ASSHLNAGEQY
TRBJ2-5 | TRBV9 | ASSASGAETQY
TRBJ1-2 | TRBV12-3/TRBV12-4 | ASSLLGQPSYGYT
TRBJ2-6 | TRBV12-3/TRBV12-4 | ASTLRTSARRGANVLT
TRBJ2-7 | TRBV5-6 | ASSLAVGPPYEQY
TRBJ2-5 | TRBV12-3/TRBV12-4 | ASSLYQETQY
TRBJ2-7 | TRBV6-1 | ASSEPGEALGEQY
TRBJ2-1 | TRBV12-3/TRBV12-4 | ASKAGGGSNEQF
TRBJ2-7 | TRBV7-9 | ASSPEVVVYEQY
TRBJ2-3 | TRBV10-3 | AIRTSGGLGDTDTQY
TRBJ2-3 | TRBV11-2 | ASSLVAGGPTDTQY
TRBJ2-2 | TRBV2 | ASSEEPGELF
TRBJ2-7 | TRBV28 | ASSPRTSYEQY
TRBJ2-1 | TRBV4-2 | ASLQGSGGEPSYNEQF
TRBJ2-1 | TRBV2 | ASSVWSNSYNEQF
TRBJ2-1 | TRBV29-1 | SLTAGGNEQF
TRBJ2-1 | TRBV15 | ATSISGESYNEQF
TRBJ2-7 | TRBV4-1 | ASSQDWTSYYEQY
TRBJ2-3 | TRBV7-9 | ASSFGFPDTQY
TRBJ2-1 | TRBV28 | ASSLPTGGVSYNEQF
TRBJ2-7 | TRBV7-9 | ASSSHSYEQY
TRBJ1-1 | TRBV12-3/TRBV12-4 | ASSAHRGLYTEAF
TRBJ2-3 | TRBV27 | ASSLTGGVTQY
TRBJ2-1 | TRBV29-1 | SVESWEAGDEQF
TRBJ2-2 | TRBV12-3/TRBV12-4 | ASTTGLRTGELF
TRBJ2-2 | TRBV15 | ATSRVGTGELF
TRBJ2-1 | TRBV24-1 | ATSDPTSGGAYEQF
TRBJ1-1 | TRBV11-2 | ASSWVENTEAF
TRBJ2-7 | TRBV12-3/TRBV12-4 | ASSWGSTYEQY
TRBJ2-7 | TRBV29-1 | SAGTRYEQY
TRBJ1-2 | TRBV15 | ATSRDGTGLNYGYT
TRBJ1-6 | TRBV10-2 | ASSEAQGNRAPLH
TRBJ1-5 | TRBV20-1 | SARDRGALNQPQH